Presented here are 24 T cell receptor beta chains from one specimen sequenced in a study of T cells after yellow fever vaccination. TCRdb processed the 5' RACE reads anew with MiXCR; each CDR3 protein has one entry. The sample lists 610,000 or so distinct CDR3 sequences, about 12% occurring once. The sample in question was PBMCs, obtained on the day of the yellow fever booster vaccination. The source is a man younger than 40 who received the YFV17D yellow fever vaccine.

This clonotype was counted only a few times. V usage is TRBV7-2 and J usage is TRBJ2-7; D is tentatively TRBD1 or TRBD2 (5 bases each). The CDR3 covers 16 residues. The V end was cut by 5 bases, the J end by 6 bases, with 23 bases between. Germline V gives CDR1 SGHTA, CDR2 FQGNSA. CDR3 amino acids: CASSHWTGDLSLEQYF. The DNA of the CDR3 is TGTGCCAGCAGCCACTGGACTGGGGACCTCTCCCTCGAGCAGTACTTC.

This clonotype occurred a few times. The rearrangement uses TRBV27 and TRBJ2-1, with 10 bases lining up with TRBD2. The V gene's germline CDR1 is MNHEY and CDR2 SMNVEV (reference sequence). This CDR3 has 16 residues. Trimming at V came to 6 bases and at J to 9 bases, leaving 14 bases not matched to a gene. CDR3 region: CASSLLGLAGALEQFF. In DNA form, the CDR3 reads TGTGCCAGCAGCCTCCTCGGGCTAGCGGGAGCCCTTGAGCAGTTCTTC.

This clonotype has just a few counts. This sequence joins TRBV20-1 and TRBJ1-2; TRBD1 matches at 7 bases. This CDR3 is 11 amino acids long. Germline CDR1 DFQATT, CDR2 SNEGSKA (reference sequence). J was trimmed by 8 bases and V by 4 bases; bases with no gene match: 4. CDR3 sequence: CSAIDRVGYTF. CDR3 DNA sequence: TGCAGTGCTATAGACAGGGTCGGCTACACCTTC.

The chain employs TRBV20-1 and TRBJ2-5, with 9 nucleotides matching TRBD2. This CDR3 contains 17 residues. Trimming removed 0 bases from V and 5 bases from J; junction bases left unmatched: 13. From germline, CDR1 is DFQATT and CDR2 SNEGSKA (reference sequence). The CDR3 nucleotides read TGCAGTGCTAGAGAACGACAGGGCGGGACTAGCTTTGAGACCCAGTACTTC. Amino acid sequence: CSARERQGGTSFETQYF.

The chain employs TRBV7-8 and TRBJ1-5; no definite D call. V lost 5 bases to trimming and J lost 1 base, with 18 bases between them. The germline gives CDR1 SGHVS, CDR2 FQNEAQ. The CDR3 totals 17 residues. The CDR3 DNA is TGTGCCAGCAGCACCGCGGTGAGTTCGGAAAGCAATCAGCCCCAGCATTTT. It yields the protein CASSTAVSSESNQPQHF.

This clonotype showed up just a few times. The chain combines TRBV7-9 with TRBJ2-3; 13 bases map to TRBD2. Germline V lookup: CDR1 SEHNR, CDR2 FQNEAQ (reference sequence). V was clipped by 3 bases and J by 9 bases; unmatched bases: 9. CDR3 length: 16 residues. The CDR3 sequence is CASSFLTSGGPGTQYF. CDR3 DNA: TGTGCCAGCAGCTTCCTGACTAGCGGGGGGCCCGGAACGCAGTATTTT.

CDR3 DNA: TGTGCCAGCAGCTTAGGGGGGACCATCAATCAGCCCCAGCATTTT. Translation: CASSLGGTINQPQHF. The chain is built from TRBV7-2 and TRBJ1-5, with D possibly matching TRBD1 (5 bases). Germline V CDR1 and CDR2: SGHTA, FQGNSA. Trimming removed 1 base at V and 3 bases at J, with 10 bases between. CDR3 length: 15 residues.

A single count supports this clonotype. The chain is built from TRBV20-1 and TRBJ2-5; TRBD2 matches at 7 bases. V lost 1 base, J lost 1 base, and 6 bases stayed unmatched. This CDR3 contains 15 residues. Germline V CDR1 and CDR2: DFQATT, SNEGSKA (reference sequence). CDR3 protein: CSARGDYWVQETQYF. The CDR3 DNA is TGCAGTGCTAGAGGGGACTATTGGGTCCAAGAGACCCAGTACTTC.

Concerning this clonotype itself: A read error is possible here, since a much larger clone lies one base away. This rearrangement joins TRBV20-1 to TRBJ2-1, with 14 nucleotides matching TRBD2. This CDR3 is built from 16 residues. The J segment lost 7 bases and the V segment lost 4 bases, leaving 9 bases of the junction unmatched. Germline V CDR1 and CDR2: DFQATT, SNEGSKA (reference sequence). The CDR3 bases are TGCAGTGCTAAAGATCGACTAGCGGGAGGGCCGAATGAGCAGTTCTTC. Encoded protein: CSAKDRLAGGPNEQFF.

This clonotype was recorded a few times. The chain is built from TRBV30 and TRBJ2-7; TRBD1 is a possible D gene (6 bases). V was cut by 2 bases and J by 4 bases, with 21 bases left in between. The CDR3 covers 16 residues. CDR1 GTSNPN and CDR2 SVGIG come from the germline V gene (reference sequence). In DNA form, the CDR3 reads TGTGCCTGGAGTTTTTTAGGGGGAACTAAGGGATACGAGCAGTACTTC. This encodes CAWSFLGGTKGYEQYF. Using reference TRBV30 and TRBJ2-7 for the parts outside the CDR3, the full variable domain is SQTIHQWPATLVQPVGSPLSLECTVEGTSNPNLYWYRQAAGRGLQLLFYSVGIGQISSEVPQNLSASRPQDRQFILSSKKLLLSDSGFYLCAWSFLGGTKGYEQYFGPGTRLTVT.

The chain is built from TRBV7-2 and TRBJ2-7; perhaps TRBD2 as D (5 bases). V gave up 5 bases and J gave up 4 bases, with 15 bases separating them. This CDR3 comprises 14 residues. The germline CDR1 and CDR2 sequences are SGHTA and FQGNSA. CDR3 residues: CASSTMGSNYEQYF. DNA of the CDR3: TGTGCCAGCAGCACTATGGGGAGTAATTACGAGCAGTACTTC.

The V and J genes are TRBV11-1 and TRBJ2-3; D is possibly TRBD2 (6 bases). Germline V gives CDR1 SGHAT, CDR2 FQDESV (reference sequence). The CDR3 has 15 residues. Trimming took 3 bases from V and 2 from J, leaving 12 bases between them. Here the CDR3 reads CASSLVASATDTQYF. In DNA, the CDR3 is TGTGCCAGCAGCTTGGTAGCTAGCGCCACAGATACGCAGTATTTT.

Points on this clonotype: A much more abundant neighbour one base away suggests this may be a read error. The rearrangement links TRBV7-3 to TRBJ2-3, with no clear D. The CDR3 consists of 15 residues. V was pared by 2 bases and J by 11 bases, with 20 bases between. In germline, CDR1 is SGHTA, CDR2 FQGTGA. The CDR3 coding sequence is TGTGCCAGCAGCTTATTGTTTTCCTCGGATTCAGGGCAGTATTTT. Protein product: CASSLLFSSDSGQYF.

The CDR3 DNA sequence: TGTGCCAGCAGCTTCATAGACAACTCCTACGAGCAGTACTTC. Translated, it gives CASSFIDNSYEQYF. V is TRBV5-4 and J is TRBJ2-7; the D is unclear. This CDR3 region has 14 residues. The V gene's germline CDR1 is SGHNT and CDR2 YYREEE (reference sequence). The V and J ends lost 2 bases and 0 bases respectively, with 9 bases between them.

The chain uses TRBV2 and TRBJ2-3, with 9 bases identical to TRBD1. This CDR3 has 15 residues. Germline lookup yields CDR1 SNHLY and CDR2 FYNNEI. V lost 6 bases to trimming and J lost 3 bases; unmatched junction nucleotides: 7. The CDR3 nucleotides are TGTGCCAGCAGGGTACAGGGGGCTTGGACAGATACGCAGTATTTT. Encoded protein: CASRVQGAWTDTQYF.

The V call is TRBV20-1, the J call TRBJ2-1; D is unclear. V was pared by 0 bases and J by 7 bases, with 16 bases between. CDR3 length: 15 amino acids. Germline loops: CDR1 DFQATT, CDR2 SNEGSKA (reference sequence). The CDR3 region is CSARDFTAVGNEQFF. DNA of the CDR3: TGCAGTGCTAGAGATTTCACCGCCGTGGGGAATGAGCAGTTCTTC.

The rearrangement links TRBV19 to TRBJ2-7, with 11 positions matching TRBD2. CDR3 length: 14 residues. V lost 5 bases to trimming and J lost 3 bases; unmatched junction nucleotides: 3. Germline V lookup: CDR1 LNHDA, CDR2 SQIVND (reference sequence). CDR3 in amino acids: CASSSGLAVYEQYF. The CDR3 DNA sequence: TGTGCCAGTAGTTCGGGACTAGCGGTCTACGAGCAGTACTTC.

This clonotype was detected ten times or more. The CDR3 nucleotides are TGTGCCAGCAGCTTTGGGCAGGGGAATGAAAAACTGTTTTTT. It codes for CASSFGQGNEKLFF. The chain recombines TRBV5-5 with TRBJ1-4; TRBD1 is a possible D gene (6 bases). Trimming removed 2 bases from V and 5 bases from J, with 10 bases in between. The CDR3 has 14 residues. Per germline, CDR1 SGHKS and CDR2 YYEKEE (reference sequence).

This clonotype was observed a handful of times. The chain uses TRBV10-3 and TRBJ2-7, with 10 bases lining up with TRBD1. The CDR3 contains 15 residues. Trimming took 3 bases from V and 5 from J; bases not matched to a gene: 7. Germline CDR1 reads ENHRY; CDR2 reads SYGVKD. The CDR3 nucleotides are TGTGCCATCAGTGAATTTGGGACAGGGGTAAACGAGCAGTACTTC. Translation gives CAISEFGTGVNEQYF.

The V call is TRBV6-1, the J call TRBJ2-3, with 7 bases identical to TRBD1. From germline, CDR1 is MNHNS and CDR2 SASEGT. V lost 6 bases and J lost 4; bases outside the gene matches: 7. CDR3 length: 14 amino acids. Here the CDR3 reads CASSRTGWADTQYF. As DNA, the CDR3 is TGTGCCAGCAGCCGGACAGGTTGGGCAGATACGCAGTATTTT.

This clonotype was detected a few times. This chain joins TRBV7-3 and TRBJ1-6; maybe TRBD1 (5 bases). V lost 4 bases, J lost 7 bases, and 11 bases lay in between. CDR1 is SGHTA and CDR2 is FQGTGA in the germline V gene. The CDR3 runs 14 residues. CDR3 loop: CASSSGRTNSPLHF. The CDR3 DNA reads as TGTGCCAGCAGCTCGGGACGGACAAATTCACCCCTCCACTTT.

The chain has TRBV28 and TRBJ2-7; the D gene could be TRBD1 or TRBD2 (5 bases each). Trimming shortened V by 7 bases and J by 4 bases, and 17 bases separated the two germline ends. The CDR3 has 14 amino acids. Germline lookup yields CDR1 MDHEN and CDR2 SYDVKM. The DNA of the CDR3 is TGTGCCAGCATTCCTCAGGGAGCCATATACGAGCAGTACTTC. Translating gives CASIPQGAIYEQYF.

The rearrangement joins TRBV20-1 to TRBJ2-2; D not certain. The CDR3 runs to 14 residues. V lost 3 bases to trimming and J lost 0 bases, with 8 bases between them. Germline lookup yields CDR1 DFQATT and CDR2 SNEGSKA (reference sequence). CDR3 in amino acids: CSARSTTNTGELFF. CDR3 nucleotide sequence: TGCAGTGCTAGGTCGACGACGAACACCGGGGAGCTGTTTTTT.

The CDR3, as DNA: TGTGCCAGCAGCCCGGCTTCCGTCACAGATACGCAGTATTTT. Protein sequence: CASSPASVTDTQYF. The gene calls are TRBV4-2 and TRBJ2-3; D is uncertain. Between the trimmed V and J ends, which lost 4 bases and 2 bases, there was a span of 10 bases. This CDR3 is 14 amino acids long. Looked up from germline, CDR1 is LGHNA and CDR2 is YNFKEQ.